These T cell receptor beta chains were read from a single sample in a study of T-cell memory formation after mild COVID-19. Each CDR3 protein is one row after TCRdb ran MiXCR on the 5' RACE reads. The table has hundreds of thousands of distinct CDR3 sequences, nearly 25% seen once. Material for sequencing was PBMCs or a T cell subset sorted from them (not recorded which). The origin of the receptors is an adult woman who had mild COVID-19 (a few samples of this study predate the infection). Cell type and time point are not known. The CDR3 runs from the conserved cysteine through the conserved F or W. D genes are given only for firm matches. A clone size is listed for some rows: how often the clone was seen (once, few, many), or a class if it is expanded.

j_call d_call clone_size v_call cdr3_aa cdr3_nt
TRBJ2-7 . few TRBV12-3/TRBV12-4 CASSLDVGIIYEQYF TGTGCCAGCAGTTTAGATGTAGGGATTATCTACGAGCAGTACTTC
TRBJ2-3 TRBD2 . TRBV7-2 CASSFTSGGLGGADTQYF TGTGCCAGCAGCTTCACTAGCGGGGGCTTAGGAGGGGCAGATACGCAGTATTTT
TRBJ2-3 . few TRBV7-9 CASSLAVGTQYF TGTGCCAGCAGCTTAGCCGTCGGGACGCAGTATTTT
TRBJ1-2 . many TRBV5-1 CASSLGHNYGYTF TGTGCCAGCAGCTTGGGACATAACTATGGCTACACCTTC
TRBJ2-7 . . TRBV7-9 CASSLEGASWYEQYF TGTGCCAGCAGCTTAGAAGGGGCTAGCTGGTACGAGCAGTACTTC
TRBJ1-6 . . TRBV5-1 CASSLRGGDYNSPLHF TGCGCCAGCAGCTTGCGCGGGGGTGATTATAATTCACCCCTCCACTTT
TRBJ2-5 TRBD1 . TRBV12-3/TRBV12-4 CASRLTGAETQYF TGTGCCAGCAGGTTGACAGGGGCCGAGACCCAGTACTTC
TRBJ1-2 . . TRBV6-5 CASSPGTHGYTF TGTGCCAGCAGTCCCGGGACCCACGGCTACACCTTC
TRBJ2-1 . few TRBV11-2 CASSFPRQGIHNEQFF TGTGCCAGCAGCTTTCCCCGGCAGGGCATACACAATGAGCAGTTCTTC
TRBJ2-7 . few TRBV20-1 CSALPGPGEQYF TGCAGTGCCCTACCGGGGCCGGGGGAGCAGTACTTC
TRBJ1-1 . . TRBV20-1 CSARGWGGTEAFF TGCAGTGCTAGAGGATGGGGAGGCACTGAAGCTTTCTTT
TRBJ2-4 . many TRBV7-2 CASSPQTAKNIQYF TGTGCCAGCAGCCCACAGACAGCCAAAAACATTCAGTACTTC
TRBJ1-2 . few TRBV5-1 CASRDPSRRYYGYTF TGCGCCAGCAGAGACCCCAGTAGGCGTTACTATGGCTACACCTTC
TRBJ1-1 . . TRBV7-9 CASSLVGGKEAFF TGTGCCAGCAGCTTAGTAGGTGGGAAGGAAGCTTTCTTT
TRBJ2-1 . few TRBV20-1 CSARDRSGRWYNEQFF TGCAGTGCTAGAGATCGGAGCGGGCGCTGGTACAATGAGCAGTTCTTC
TRBJ2-2 . few TRBV5-5 CASSLELREPGELFF TGTGCCAGCAGCTTGGAACTTCGGGAGCCCGGGGAGCTGTTTTTT
TRBJ2-5 . . TRBV7-2 CASSNGRGFQETQYF TGTGCCAGCAGCAACGGGCGAGGCTTCCAAGAGACCCAGTACTTC
TRBJ2-6 TRBD2 few TRBV3-1 CASSRERGLHGANVLTF TGTGCCAGCAGCCGCGAGCGGGGACTTCATGGGGCCAACGTCCTGACTTTC
TRBJ2-3 . . TRBV12-3/TRBV12-4 CASSLRGKSTDTQYF TGTGCCAGCAGTTTAAGAGGGAAGTCAACAGATACGCAGTATTTT
TRBJ2-5 . few TRBV2 CASSESPGETQYF TGTGCCAGCAGTGAGAGTCCGGGGGAGACCCAGTACTTC
TRBJ1-2 . . TRBV12-3/TRBV12-4 CASTKDGNYGYTF TGTGCCAGCACCAAAGACGGCAACTATGGCTACACCTTC
TRBJ2-1 TRBD2 once TRBV6-5 CASRPPGWGGSDEQFF TGTGCCAGCAGACCACCTGGTTGGGGGGGTTCTGATGAGCAGTTCTTC
TRBJ2-3 TRBD2 . TRBV5-1 CASSSGVSGREDTQYF TGCGCCAGCAGCTCCGGGGTTAGCGGGAGAGAGGATACGCAGTATTTT
TRBJ2-1 TRBD1 . TRBV12-3/TRBV12-4 CASSSPLRDRGSYNEQFF TGTGCCAGCAGTTCCCCTCTCCGGGACAGAGGCTCCTACAATGAGCAGTTCTTC
TRBJ2-2 . . TRBV7-2 CASSPSSSSGNTGELFF TGTGCCAGCAGCCCGTCATCCAGTAGCGGGAACACCGGGGAGCTGTTTTTT
TRBJ2-7 TRBD1 . TRBV12-3/TRBV12-4 CASSARDRGDEQYF TGTGCCAGCAGTGCTCGGGACAGGGGGGACGAGCAGTACTTC
TRBJ2-1 TRBD2 . TRBV28 CASSLTSGRVFEQFF TGTGCCAGCAGTCTTACTAGCGGGAGAGTTTTTGAGCAGTTCTTC
TRBJ1-6 . few TRBV29-1 CSVGTDHNSPLHF TGCAGCGTTGGGACGGATCATAATTCACCCCTCCACTTT
TRBJ2-7 . few TRBV3-1 CASSQEASGSSYEQYF TGTGCCAGCAGCCAAGAGGCCAGCGGGTCCTCCTACGAGCAGTACTTC
TRBJ2-7 . . TRBV11-3 CASSLDLWGVSYEQYF TGTGCCAGCAGCTTAGATCTGTGGGGGGTCTCCTACGAGCAGTACTTC
TRBJ1-3 . . TRBV4-3 CASSQVITDPSSGNTIYF TGCGCCAGCAGCCAAGTCATCACAGATCCTTCCTCTGGAAACACCATATATTTT
TRBJ1-5 . few TRBV7-8 CASSLEQAQNQPQHF TGTGCCAGCAGCTTAGAACAGGCACAAAATCAGCCCCAGCATTTT
TRBJ2-5 TRBD2 . TRBV20-1 CSARSPGGPPGTQYF TGCAGTGCTAGATCCCCGGGGGGGCCACCGGGGACCCAGTACTTC
TRBJ2-1 . . TRBV18 CASSLSPPVGVDEQFF TGTGCCAGCTCACTGTCCCCTCCAGTGGGGGTTGATGAGCAGTTCTTC
TRBJ2-4 . few TRBV4-1 CASSQRVLAKNIQYF TGCGCCAGCAGCCAAAGGGTCTTAGCCAAAAACATTCAGTACTTC
TRBJ1-2 . few TRBV5-1 CASSPAARGYGYTF TGCGCCAGCAGTCCTGCGGCCCGCGGCTATGGCTACACCTTC
TRBJ2-1 . . TRBV6-2/TRBV6-3 CASAGYNEQFF TGTGCCAGCGCAGGCTACAATGAGCAGTTCTTC
TRBJ1-2 TRBD1 few TRBV10-3 CAISESQGQFGYTF TGTGCCATCAGTGAGTCACAGGGGCAGTTTGGCTACACCTTC
TRBJ2-7 . . TRBV7-9 CATGGGLSYEQYF TGTGCCACCGGAGGGGGCCTCTCCTACGAGCAGTACTTC
TRBJ2-7 TRBD1 . TRBV7-9 CASSKTGTGYYEQYF TGTGCCAGCAGCAAAACCGGGACAGGGTACTACGAGCAGTACTTC
TRBJ2-7 . . TRBV16 CASSLATKAWAYEQYF TGTGCCAGCAGCCTCGCCACTAAGGCGTGGGCCTACGAGCAGTACTTC
TRBJ2-2 TRBD2 few TRBV9 CASSEQRGGNTGELFF TGTGCCAGCAGTGAGCAGCGGGGGGGAAACACCGGGGAGCTGTTTTTT
TRBJ1-1 . . TRBV4-3 CASSQDKGSQAFF TGCGCCAGCAGCCAAGATAAGGGATCCCAAGCTTTCTTT
TRBJ2-7 TRBD1 . TRBV20-1 CSVAQGSSYEQYF TGCAGTGTAGCACAGGGGAGTTCCTACGAGCAGTACTTC
TRBJ2-3 . few TRBV7-6 CASSSTFGDTQYF TGTGCCAGCAGCTCTACCTTTGGGGATACGCAGTATTTT
TRBJ2-7 TRBD1 . TRBV15 CATSRYRDRLLDEQYF TGTGCCACCAGCAGATACCGGGACAGGCTCTTGGACGAGCAGTACTTC
TRBJ2-5 . few TRBV12-3/TRBV12-4 CASSRDIVETQYF TGTGCCAGCAGTAGGGATATTGTGGAGACCCAGTACTTC
TRBJ1-4 . . TRBV6-6 CASSYSAGREKLFF TGTGCCAGCAGTTACTCGGCAGGCCGAGAAAAACTGTTTTTT
TRBJ2-1 TRBD2 few TRBV9 CASSDPTSGTEQFF TGTGCCAGCAGCGATCCGACTAGCGGGACGGAGCAGTTCTTC
TRBJ2-1 . . TRBV6-2/TRBV6-3 CASSYLNRGHEQFF TGTGCCAGCAGCTACCTGAATCGTGGCCATGAGCAGTTCTTC
TRBJ2-4 TRBD1 . TRBV7-2 CASSSTGGKNIQYF TGTGCCAGCAGCTCGACAGGGGGAAAAAACATTCAGTACTTC
TRBJ2-1 . once TRBV11-2 CASSPGLRGHYNEQFF TGTGCCAGCAGCCCCGGACTTAGGGGACATTACAATGAGCAGTTCTTC
TRBJ2-7 TRBD1 many TRBV5-6 CASRKVGDSLYEQYF TGTGCCAGCAGGAAGGTAGGGGACAGCCTTTACGAGCAGTACTTC
TRBJ1-1 . . TRBV3-1 CASSQDPQAWLNTEAFF TGTGCCAGCAGCCAAGATCCCCAGGCGTGGTTGAACACTGAAGCTTTCTTT
TRBJ2-3 TRBD2 . TRBV7-6 CASSGRGLGTDTQYF TGTGCCAGCAGCGGGAGGGGTCTCGGCACAGATACGCAGTATTTT
TRBJ2-3 . few TRBV10-3 CAIRQKGTDTQYF TGTGCCATCAGGCAGAAGGGAACAGATACGCAGTATTTT
TRBJ2-1 . few TRBV5-6 CASSLAGSGEQFF TGTGCCAGCAGCTTGGCAGGTAGCGGTGAGCAGTTCTTC
TRBJ2-5 . . TRBV24-1 CATRGGSQETQYF TGTGCCACCAGGGGAGGATCCCAAGAGACCCAGTACTTC
TRBJ1-1 . once TRBV4-1 CASSLPGVMNTEAFF TGCGCCAGCAGCCTACCCGGGGTCATGAACACTGAAGCTTTCTTT